Listed below are T cell receptor beta chains from one sample, sequenced in a study of blood T cell repertoires in COVID-19. The data were produced by immunoSEQ multiplex PCR, yet TCRdb's version contains in-frame clones alone and is incomplete. The data hold about 88,000 clones, with 90% observed a single time. The material sequenced was peripheral blood. The receptors originated from a young man with COVID-19, enrolled during active disease. The CDR3 runs from the conserved cysteine through the conserved F or W. Each record gives: V gene, J gene, clone size, D gene, CDR3 DNA, CDR3 protein. The D gene is left open where the match is weak. Clone size is stated in some rows and not others, as once, few, many or a class when expanded.

TRBV7-2	TRBJ2-2	-	TRBD1	TGTGCCAGCAGCTTAGCCAGGGGGTACACCGGGGAGCTGTTTTTT	CASSLARGYTGELFF
TRBV6-1	TRBJ2-7	-	TRBD1	TGTGCCAGCAGGGACAGGGCCTACGAGCAGTACTTC	CASRDRAYEQYF
TRBV28	TRBJ1-1	-	-	TGTGCCAGCAGTCGACCGCAGGGTTGGACTGAAGCTTTCTTT	CASSRPQGWTEAFF
TRBV15	TRBJ2-7	-	-	TGTGCCACCAGCAGAGACAGGGGTAGGTCCTACGAGCAGTACTTC	CATSRDRGRSYEQYF
TRBV12-3/TRBV12-4	TRBJ1-2	-	-	TGTGCCACCATCAGGGGTAGAAGGTATGGCTACACCTTC	CATIRGRRYGYTF
TRBV30	TRBJ2-7	-	-	TGTGCCTGGGACAGGCCAACCTACGAGCAGTACTTC	CAWDRPTYEQYF
TRBV19	TRBJ2-3	-	-	TGTGCCAGTAGTAGCAACAGGGGAGGTGGCACAGATACGCAGTATTTT	CASSSNRGGGTDTQYF
TRBV7-2	TRBJ2-7	-	-	TGTGCCAGCAGCTGGCAGGGAAGTCAGGAGCAGTACTTC	CASSWQGSQEQYF
TRBV5-1	TRBJ2-7	few	TRBD1	TGCGCCAGCAGCTCTTCGACAGGGGTCGCCGGCTACGAGCAGTACTTC	CASSSSTGVAGYEQYF
TRBV5-1	TRBJ2-7	-	-	TGCGCCAGCAGCTTGGGTGGCGGAACCTACGAGCAGTACTTC	CASSLGGGTYEQYF
TRBV5-1	TRBJ2-7	few	TRBD1	TGCGCCAGCAGCCAAGGACAGGGAGTCTACGAGCAGTACTTC	CASSQGQGVYEQYF
TRBV4-1	TRBJ1-1	-	-	TGCGCCAGCAGCTCCCGGGACTGGACTGAAGCTTTCTTT	CASSSRDWTEAFF
TRBV27	TRBJ2-5	-	-	TGTGCCAGCACCGCCAGGGACGGGGGGACCCAGTACTTC	CASTARDGGTQYF
TRBV12-3/TRBV12-4	TRBJ1-5	-	-	TGTGCCAGCAGTTTACGCAGGGATCAGCCCCAGCATTTT	CASSLRRDQPQHF
TRBV6-1	TRBJ1-3	-	TRBD1	TGTGCCAGCAGTGCTGGACAGGGGACCTCTGGAAACACCATATATTTT	CASSAGQGTSGNTIYF
TRBV9	TRBJ2-3	-	-	TGTGCCAGCAGCGTAGCTGCAGATACGCAGTATTTT	CASSVAADTQYF
TRBV15	TRBJ2-2	-	-	TGTGCCACCAGTGGACAGAGCACCGGGGAGCTGTTTTTT	CATSGQSTGELFF
TRBV19	TRBJ2-7	-	TRBD1	TGTGCCAGTAGTAACGACAGGGAGAACTACGAGCAGTACTTC	CASSNDRENYEQYF
TRBV6-5	TRBJ1-2	once	-	TGTGCCAGCAGTTCCGCGGGCCTCGGCTACACCTTC	CASSSAGLGYTF
TRBV6-5	TRBJ2-1	-	-	TGTGCCAGCAGTTACTCGACTAACAATGAGCAGTTCTTC	CASSYSTNNEQFF
TRBV6-5	TRBJ1-5	-	TRBD1	TGTGCCAGCAATACGGGACAGGGAGGCCAGCCCCAGCATTTT	CASNTGQGGQPQHF
TRBV19	TRBJ2-1	-	TRBD2	TGTGCCAGTTCAGCGGGAGGGTATTCCTACAATGAGCAGTTCTTC	CASSAGGYSYNEQFF
TRBV28	TRBJ1-4	-	-	TGTGCCAGCAGTTTATCAGGATTTAATGAAAAACTGCTTTTT	CASSLSGFNEKLLF
TRBV7-6	TRBJ2-7	-	-	TGTGCCAGCAGCTCCGGCGGATCCTACGAGCAGTACTTC	CASSSGGSYEQYF
TRBV28	TRBJ1-1	-	-	TGTGCCAGCAGTCCTCGGACAGCCTACACTGAAGCTTTCTTT	CASSPRTAYTEAFF
TRBV30	TRBJ2-3	-	-	TGTGCCTGGAGTGTTGGAGAAGATACGCAGTATTTT	CAWSVGEDTQYF